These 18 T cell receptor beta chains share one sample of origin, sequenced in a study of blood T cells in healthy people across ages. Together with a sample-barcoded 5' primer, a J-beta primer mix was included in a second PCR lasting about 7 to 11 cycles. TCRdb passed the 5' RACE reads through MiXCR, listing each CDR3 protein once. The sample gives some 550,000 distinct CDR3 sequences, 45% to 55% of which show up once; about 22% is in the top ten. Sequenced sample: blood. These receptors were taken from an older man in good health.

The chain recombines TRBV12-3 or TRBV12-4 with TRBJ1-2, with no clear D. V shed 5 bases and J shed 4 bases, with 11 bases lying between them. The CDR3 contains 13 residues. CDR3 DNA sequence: TGTGCCAGCAGTGCTGGACGGATCTATGGCTACACCTTC. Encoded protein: CASSAGRIYGYTF.

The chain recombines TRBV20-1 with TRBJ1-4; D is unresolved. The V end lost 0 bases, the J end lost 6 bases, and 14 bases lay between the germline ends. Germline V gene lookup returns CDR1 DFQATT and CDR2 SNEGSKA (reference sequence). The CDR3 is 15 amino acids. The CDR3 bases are TGCAGTGCTAGAGATCCCGGGGTTAGTGATGAAAAACTGTTTTTT. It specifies CSARDPGVSDEKLFF.

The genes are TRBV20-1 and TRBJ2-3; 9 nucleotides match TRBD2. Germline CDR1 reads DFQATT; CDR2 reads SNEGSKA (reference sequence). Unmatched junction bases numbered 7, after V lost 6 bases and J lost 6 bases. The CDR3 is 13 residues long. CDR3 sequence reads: CSANRLAEDTQYF. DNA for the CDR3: TGCAGTGCGAATAGACTAGCGGAGGATACGCAGTATTTT.

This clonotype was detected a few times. CDR3 bases: TGTGCCAGCAGCTTGGATCGTCAGCGTTGGAACGAGCAGTACTTC. Protein sequence: CASSLDRQRWNEQYF. V and J are TRBV5-5 and TRBJ2-7, with no clear D. Germline values: CDR1 SGHKS, CDR2 YYEKEE (reference sequence). With 0 bases removed from V and 5 bases from J, the gap between germline ends came to 15 bases. This CDR3 region has 15 residues.

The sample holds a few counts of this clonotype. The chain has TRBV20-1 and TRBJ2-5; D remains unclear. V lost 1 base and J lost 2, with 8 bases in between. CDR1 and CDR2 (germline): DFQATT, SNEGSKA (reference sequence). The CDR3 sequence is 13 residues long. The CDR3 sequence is CSARVDGQETQYF. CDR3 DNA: TGCAGTGCTAGAGTAGACGGTCAAGAGACCCAGTACTTC.

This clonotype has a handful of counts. CDR3: CASSLAGADLSATF. The DNA for the CDR3 is TGTGCCAGCAGCTTGGCTGGGGCAGACCTCTCCGCCACCTTC. This chain links TRBV5-6 with TRBJ1-2, with a tentative D call TRBD1 (5 bases). This CDR3 has 14 amino acids. Germline-derived CDR1 and CDR2 are SGHDT and YYEEEE. V was trimmed by 0 bases and J by 13 bases, leaving 19 bases between them.

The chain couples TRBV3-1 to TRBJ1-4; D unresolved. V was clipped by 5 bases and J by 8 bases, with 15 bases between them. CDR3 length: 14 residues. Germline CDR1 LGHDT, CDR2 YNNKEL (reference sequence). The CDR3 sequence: CASSFNLGQEKLFF. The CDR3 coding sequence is TGTGCCAGCAGCTTTAACCTAGGCCAAGAAAAACTGTTTTTT. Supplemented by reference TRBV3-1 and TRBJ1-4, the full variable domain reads DTAVSQTPKYLVTQMGNDKSIKCEQNLGHDTMYWYKQDSKKFLKIMFSYNNKELIINETVPNRFSPKSPDKAHLNLHINSLELGDSAVYFCASSFNLGQEKLFFGSGTQLSVL.

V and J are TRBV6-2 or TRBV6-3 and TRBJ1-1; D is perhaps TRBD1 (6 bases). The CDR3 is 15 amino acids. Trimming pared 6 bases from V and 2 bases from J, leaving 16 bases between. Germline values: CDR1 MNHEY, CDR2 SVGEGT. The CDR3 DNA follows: TGTGCCAGCAGCTGGGGAGGGGGTAAAAACACTGAAGCTTTCTTT. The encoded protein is CASSWGGGKNTEAFF.

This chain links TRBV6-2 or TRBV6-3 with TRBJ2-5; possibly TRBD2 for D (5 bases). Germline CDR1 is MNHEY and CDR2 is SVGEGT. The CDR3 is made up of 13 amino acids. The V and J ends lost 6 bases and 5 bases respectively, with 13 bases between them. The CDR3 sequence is CASRRANTETQYF. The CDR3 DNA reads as TGTGCCAGCAGGAGGGCCAACACGGAGACCCAGTACTTC.

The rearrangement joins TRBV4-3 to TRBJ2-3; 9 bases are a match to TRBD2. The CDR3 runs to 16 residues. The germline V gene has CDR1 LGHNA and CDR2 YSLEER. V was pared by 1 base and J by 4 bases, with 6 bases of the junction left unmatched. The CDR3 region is CASSQVAGDIADTQYF. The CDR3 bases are TGCGCCAGCAGCCAAGTAGCGGGGGATATTGCAGATACGCAGTATTTT.

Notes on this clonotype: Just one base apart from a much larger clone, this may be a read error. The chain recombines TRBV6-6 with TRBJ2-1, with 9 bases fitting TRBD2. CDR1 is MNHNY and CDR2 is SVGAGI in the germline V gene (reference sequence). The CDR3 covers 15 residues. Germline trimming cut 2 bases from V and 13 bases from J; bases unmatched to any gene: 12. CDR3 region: CASSYRVAGEETQFF. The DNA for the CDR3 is TGTGCCAGCAGTTACCGGGTAGCGGGAGAGGAGACCCAGTTCTTC.

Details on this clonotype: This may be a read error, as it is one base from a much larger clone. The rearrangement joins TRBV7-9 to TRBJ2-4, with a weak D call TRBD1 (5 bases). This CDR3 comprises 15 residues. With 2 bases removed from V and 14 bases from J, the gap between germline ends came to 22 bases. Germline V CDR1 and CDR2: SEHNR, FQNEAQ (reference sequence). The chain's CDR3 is CASSLSDQGPYEEYF. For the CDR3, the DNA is TGTGCCAGCAGCTTATCGGACCAGGGTCCTTACGAGGAGTACTTC. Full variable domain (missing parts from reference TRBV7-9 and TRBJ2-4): DTGVSQNPRHKITKRGQNVTFRCDPISEHNRLYWYRQTLGQGPEFLTYFQNEAQLEKSRLLSDRFSAERPKGSFSTLEIQRTEQGDSAMYLCASSLSDQGPYEEYFGAGTRLSVL.

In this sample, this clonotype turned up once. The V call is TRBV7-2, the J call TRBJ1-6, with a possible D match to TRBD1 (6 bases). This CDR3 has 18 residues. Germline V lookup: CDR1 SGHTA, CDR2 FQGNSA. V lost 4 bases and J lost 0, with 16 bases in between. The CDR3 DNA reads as TGTGCCAGCAGCTCTACGAGGGGGAGGAGCTCCTATAATTCACCCCTCCACTTT. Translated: CASSSTRGRSSYNSPLHF.

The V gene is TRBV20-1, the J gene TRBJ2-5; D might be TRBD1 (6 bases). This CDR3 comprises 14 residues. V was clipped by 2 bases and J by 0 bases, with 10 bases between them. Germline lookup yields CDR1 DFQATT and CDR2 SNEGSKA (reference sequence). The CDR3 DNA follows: TGCAGTGCTAGACCGACAGGAGACCAAGAGACCCAGTACTTC. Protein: CSARPTGDQETQYF.

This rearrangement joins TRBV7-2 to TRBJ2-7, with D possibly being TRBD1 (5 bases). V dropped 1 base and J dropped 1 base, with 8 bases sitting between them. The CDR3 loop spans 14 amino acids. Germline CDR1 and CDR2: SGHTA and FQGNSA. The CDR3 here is CASSLGRESYEQYF. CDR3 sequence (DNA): TGTGCCAGCAGCTTAGGCAGGGAATCCTACGAGCAGTACTTC. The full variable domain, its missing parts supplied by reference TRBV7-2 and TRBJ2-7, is GAGVSQSPSNKVTEKGKDVELRCDPISGHTALYWYRQSLGQGLEFLIYFQGNSAPDKSGLPSDRFSAERTGGSVSTLTIQRTQQEDSAVYLCASSLGRESYEQYFGPGTRLTVT.

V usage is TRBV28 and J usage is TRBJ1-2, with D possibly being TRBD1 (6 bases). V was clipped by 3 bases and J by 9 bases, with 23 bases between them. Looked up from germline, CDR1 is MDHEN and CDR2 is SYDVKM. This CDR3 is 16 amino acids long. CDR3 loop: CASSLSNNAQGNSYTF. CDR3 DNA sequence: TGTGCCAGCAGTTTGTCGAACAATGCCCAGGGGAATAGCTACACCTTC.

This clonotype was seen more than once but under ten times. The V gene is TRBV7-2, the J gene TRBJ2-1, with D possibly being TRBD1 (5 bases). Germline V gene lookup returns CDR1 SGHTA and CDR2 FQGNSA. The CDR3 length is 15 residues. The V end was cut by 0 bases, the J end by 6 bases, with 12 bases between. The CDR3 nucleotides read TGTGCCAGCAGCTTAGCCCATGGCAGGGCCAATGAGCAGTTCTTC. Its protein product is CASSLAHGRANEQFF.

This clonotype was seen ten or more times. Written as DNA, the CDR3 is TGTGCCAGCAGTTACTCAGGACAGAATCAGCCCCAGCATTTT. Translating gives CASSYSGQNQPQHF. The J gene is TRBJ1-5, the V gene TRBV6-6, with D possibly matching TRBD1 (6 bases). V lost 0 bases and J 4 bases, leaving 7 bases between the germline ends. The CDR3 loop spans 14 amino acids. CDR1 and CDR2 from the germline V gene are MNHNY and SVGAGI (reference sequence).